This T cell receptor beta chain came from a study of blood T cells in healthy people across ages. This clonotype appeared a few times. What it binds is not known. Trimming left V 3 bases short and J 7 bases short, with 13 bases between. This CDR3 has 13 amino acids. Looked up from germline, CDR1 is SGHTA and CDR2 is FQGNSA. Study-wide findings and caveats: It was held that diversity estimates obtained from one million T cells represented underestimates. Long-lived donors had more naive CD4+ cells and higher diversity than aged donors. For the donors, CMV status was unknown and possibly confounded expanded clonotype changes.

Combining a sample-barcoded 5' primer with a J-beta primer mix, a second PCR ran for 7 to 11 cycles. TCRdb reprocessed the 5' RACE reads with MiXCR, giving one entry per CDR3 protein. The table includes about 940,000 distinct CDR3 sequences, 40% to 60% detected once. The TCR comes from a man under 40 in good health. Sequencing input: blood. The V call is TRBV7-2, the J call TRBJ2-7; D gene uncertain. CDR3 region: CASSLEELREQYF. CDR3 bases: TGTGCCAGCAGCTTGGAAGAGCTTCGAGAGCAGTACTTC.